Presented here are 12 T cell receptor beta chains from one specimen sequenced in a study of STAT5B mutations in CD4+ large granular lymphocyte leukemia. The repertoire was sequenced with immunoSEQ multiplex PCR; TCRdb's copy has only in-frame clones and lacks some. The repertoire holds tens of thousands of clones, roughly 77% seen once, with approximately 3.3% in the top ten. Sequences were obtained from CD4+ T cells from blood buffy coats. The receptors were gathered from a human donor in good health.

The rearrangement uses TRBV20-1 and TRBJ2-7, with 9 bases lining up with TRBD1. With V trimmed by 8 bases and J by 5 bases, 4 bases remained unmatched. This CDR3 is built from 11 residues. The germline V gene encodes CDR1 DFQATT and CDR2 SNEGSKA (reference sequence). CDR3 sequence reads: CSWDRENEQYF. The CDR3 coding sequence is TGCAGTTGGGACAGGGAGAACGAGCAGTACTTC.

The chain recombines TRBV5-1 with TRBJ1-6, with 7 bases lining up with TRBD1. Germline V CDR1 and CDR2: SGHRS, YFSETQ. Unmatched junction bases numbered 4, after V lost 4 bases and J lost 6 bases. The CDR3 has 14 amino acids. CDR3 sequence reads: CASSPGTVNSPLHF. CDR3 nucleotide sequence: TGCGCCAGCAGCCCCGGGACAGTTAATTCACCCCTCCACTTT.

The chain carries TRBV14 and TRBJ2-2; no clear D gene. Germline values: CDR1 SGHDN, CDR2 FVKESK. Deletions cut 1 base from V and 2 bases from J, with 5 bases between. This CDR3 spans 14 amino acids. The CDR3 DNA sequence: TGTGCCAGCAGCCAAGTCCCCAACACCGGGGAGCTGTTTTTT. This codes for CASSQVPNTGELFF.

A remark on this clone: One junction end disagrees with the germline gene, perhaps due to a read error. The rearrangement uses TRBV7-9 and TRBJ1-4; 7 bases fit TRBD1. The CDR3 is made up of 10 amino acids. Germline CDR1 reads SEHNR; CDR2 reads FQNEAQ (reference sequence). CDR3: CASSSGTVTF. CDR3 in DNA: TGTGCCAGCAGTTCCGGGACAGTTACTTTT.

The chain is built from TRBV5-1 and TRBJ2-3, with 11 positions matching TRBD2. The trim removed 2 bases at V and 1 base at J, leaving 0 bases unmatched. In germline, CDR1 is SGHRS, CDR2 YFSETQ. The CDR3 contains 15 residues. The CDR3 DNA reads as TGCGCCAGCAGCTTACTAGCGGGGGGCACAGATACGCAGTATTTT. This codes for CASSLLAGGTDTQYF. Filled out from reference TRBV5-1 and TRBJ2-3, the complete variable domain reads KAGVTQTPRYLIKTRGQQVTLSCSPISGHRSVSWYQQTPGQGLQFLFEYFSETQRNKGNFPGRFSGRQFSNSRSEMNVSTLELGDSALYLCASSLLAGGTDTQYFGPGTRLTVL.

The chain links TRBV5-8 to TRBJ2-7; D is perhaps TRBD1 or TRBD2 (5 bases each). The CDR3 is 15 residues long. Germline loops: CDR1 SGHTS, CDR2 YDEGEE. Trimming stripped 0 bases from V and 7 bases from J, with 17 bases between. The CDR3 sequence: CASSLERQGPGEQYF. The CDR3 region has the DNA TGTGCCAGCAGCTTGGAGCGGCAGGGTCCGGGAGAGCAGTACTTC.

The chain is built from TRBV19 and TRBJ2-5; D is possibly TRBD1 (6 bases). Trimming removed 5 bases from V and 3 bases from J, with 10 bases in between. The CDR3 length is 13 residues. CDR1 and CDR2 from the germline V gene are LNHDA and SQIVND (reference sequence). CDR3 DNA sequence: TGTGCCAGTAGTCGACAGGAAAAAGAGACCCAGTACTTC. It yields the protein CASSRQEKETQYF.

The CDR3 spells CASSRTGGNEQFF. CDR3 DNA sequence: TGTGCCAGCAGCAGGACAGGGGGCAATGAGCAGTTCTTC. J is TRBJ2-1 and V is TRBV5-5; 10 positions match TRBD1. V lost 4 bases to trimming and J lost 6 bases; unmatched junction nucleotides: 1. The CDR3 has 13 amino acids. The germline gives CDR1 SGHKS, CDR2 YYEKEE (reference sequence).

The chain couples TRBV29-1 to TRBJ2-7; weak D call: TRBD2 (6 bases). The germline V gene encodes CDR1 SQVTM and CDR2 ANQGSEA. Trimming left V 4 bases short and J 3 bases short, with 16 bases between. The CDR3 is made up of 14 amino acids. CDR3 DNA: TGCAGCGTTGTTGAGGGCGGGATTAGCTACGAGCAGTACTTC. This gives the protein CSVVEGGISYEQYF.

This chain links TRBV10-2 with TRBJ1-1, with TRBD1 matching 7 bases. Germline V CDR1 and CDR2: WSHSY, SAAADI. The CDR3 runs 13 residues. Trimming took 3 bases from V and 5 from J; bases not matched to a gene: 3. Written as DNA, the CDR3 is TGCGCCAGCAGTGACAGGGGGAGTACTGAAGCTTTCTTT. Translated, it gives CASSDRGSTEAFF.

V and J are TRBV27 and TRBJ2-1; 15 bases are a match to TRBD2. The junction had 8 bases not matched to a gene; V was cut back by 2 bases and J by 6 bases. The CDR3 has 18 amino acids. CDR1 MNHEY and CDR2 SMNVEV come from the germline V gene (reference sequence). Here the CDR3 DNA reads TGTGCCAGCAGTTTAGGACTAGCGGGAGGGCTGGCAAGCAATGAGCAGTTCTTC. Translation: CASSLGLAGGLASNEQFF.

This chain joins TRBV6-6 and TRBJ1-1; 10 bases are shared with TRBD1. The germline V gene encodes CDR1 MNHNY and CDR2 SVGAGI (reference sequence). The V and J ends lost 4 bases and 5 bases, in that order; junction bases with no gene match: 4. The CDR3 runs 14 residues. The CDR3 loop is CASSSRTGGTEAFF. CDR3 coding DNA: TGTGCCAGCAGTTCCAGGACAGGGGGAACTGAAGCTTTCTTT.